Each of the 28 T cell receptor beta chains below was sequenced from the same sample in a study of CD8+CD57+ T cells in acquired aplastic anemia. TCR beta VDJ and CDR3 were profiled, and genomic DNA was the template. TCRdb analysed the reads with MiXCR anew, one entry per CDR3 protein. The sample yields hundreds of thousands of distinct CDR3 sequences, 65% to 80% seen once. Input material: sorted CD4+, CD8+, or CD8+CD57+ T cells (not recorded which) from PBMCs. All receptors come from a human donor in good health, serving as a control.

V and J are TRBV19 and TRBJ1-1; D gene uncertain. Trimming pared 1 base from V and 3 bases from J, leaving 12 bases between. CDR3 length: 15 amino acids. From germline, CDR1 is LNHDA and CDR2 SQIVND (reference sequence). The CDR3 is CASSIVGGADTEAFF. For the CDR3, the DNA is TGTGCCAGTAGTATAGTAGGAGGAGCGGACACTGAAGCTTTCTTT.

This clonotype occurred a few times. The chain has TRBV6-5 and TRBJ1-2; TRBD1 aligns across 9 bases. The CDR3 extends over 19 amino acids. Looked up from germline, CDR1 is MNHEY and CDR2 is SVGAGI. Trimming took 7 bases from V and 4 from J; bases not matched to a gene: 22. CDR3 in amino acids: CASTESILTWDREAYGYTF. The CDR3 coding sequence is TGTGCCAGCACCGAAAGCATTCTAACCTGGGACAGGGAGGCCTATGGCTACACCTTC.

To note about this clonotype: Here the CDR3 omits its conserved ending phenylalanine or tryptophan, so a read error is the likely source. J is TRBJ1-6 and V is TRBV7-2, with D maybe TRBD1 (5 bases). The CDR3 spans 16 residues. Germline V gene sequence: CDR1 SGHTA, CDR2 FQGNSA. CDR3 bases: TGTGCCAGCAGCGGGGCCCGAAGCTGCTATAGTTCACCCCTCCACTCT. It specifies CASSGARSCYSSPLHS.

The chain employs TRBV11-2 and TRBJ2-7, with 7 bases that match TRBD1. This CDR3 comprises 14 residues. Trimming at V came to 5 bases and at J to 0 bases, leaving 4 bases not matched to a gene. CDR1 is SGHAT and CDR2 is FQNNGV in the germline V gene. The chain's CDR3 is CASSPNRGSYEQYF. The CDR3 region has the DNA TGTGCCAGCAGCCCCAACAGGGGCTCCTACGAGCAGTACTTC.

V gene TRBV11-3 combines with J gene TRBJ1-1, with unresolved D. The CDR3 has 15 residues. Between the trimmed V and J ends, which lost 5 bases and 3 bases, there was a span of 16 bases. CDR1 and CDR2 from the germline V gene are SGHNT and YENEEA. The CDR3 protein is CASSIRPGVDTEAFF. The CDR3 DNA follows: TGTGCCAGCAGCATACGCCCGGGAGTCGACACTGAAGCTTTCTTT.

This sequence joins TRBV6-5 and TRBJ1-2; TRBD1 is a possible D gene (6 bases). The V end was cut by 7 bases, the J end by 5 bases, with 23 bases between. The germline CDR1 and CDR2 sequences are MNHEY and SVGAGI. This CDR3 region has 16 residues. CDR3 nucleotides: TGTGCCAGCACTATAGACCGGCCGGACAGTCGGTATGGCTACACCTTC. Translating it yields CASTIDRPDSRYGYTF.

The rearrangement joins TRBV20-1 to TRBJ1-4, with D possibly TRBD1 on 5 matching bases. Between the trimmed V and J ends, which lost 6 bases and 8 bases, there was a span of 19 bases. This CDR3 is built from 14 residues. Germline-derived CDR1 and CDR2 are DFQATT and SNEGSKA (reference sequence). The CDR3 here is CSASGQAATEKLFF. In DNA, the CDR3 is TGCAGTGCCTCCGGACAAGCAGCCACAGAAAAACTGTTTTTT.

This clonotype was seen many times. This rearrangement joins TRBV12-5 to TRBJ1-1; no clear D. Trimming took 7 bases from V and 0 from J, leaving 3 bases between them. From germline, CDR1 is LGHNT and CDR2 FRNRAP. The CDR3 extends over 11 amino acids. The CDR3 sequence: CASALNTEAFF. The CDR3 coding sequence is TGTGCTAGTGCCCTGAACACTGAAGCTTTCTTT.

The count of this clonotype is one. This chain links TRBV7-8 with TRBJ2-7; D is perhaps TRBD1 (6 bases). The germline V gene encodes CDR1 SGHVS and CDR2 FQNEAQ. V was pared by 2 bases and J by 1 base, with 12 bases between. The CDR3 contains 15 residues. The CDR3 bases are TGTGCCAGCAGCTTACGGGACATCGGGTCCTACGAGCAGTACTTC. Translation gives CASSLRDIGSYEQYF. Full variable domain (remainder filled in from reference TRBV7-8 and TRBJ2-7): GAGVSQSPRYKVAKRGQDVALRCDPISGHVSLFWYQQALGQGPEFLTYFQNEAQLDKSGLPSDRFFAERPEGSVSTLKIQRTQQEDSAVYLCASSLRDIGSYEQYFGPGTRLTVT.

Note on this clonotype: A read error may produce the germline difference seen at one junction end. The CDR3, as DNA: TGTGCTAGCAGCCCCCGGGCGGGGGGGGGCATGGAGACCTTC. Amino acids: CASSPRAGGGMETF. The chain combines TRBV7-7 with TRBJ1-2; D possibly corresponds to TRBD1 (6 bases). The CDR3 length is 14 residues. Germline-derived CDR1 and CDR2 are SSHAT and FNYEAQ (reference sequence).

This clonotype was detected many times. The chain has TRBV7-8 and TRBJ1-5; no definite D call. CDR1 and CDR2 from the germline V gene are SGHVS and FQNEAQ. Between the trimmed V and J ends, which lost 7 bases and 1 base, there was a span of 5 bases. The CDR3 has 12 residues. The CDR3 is CASMGSNQPQHF. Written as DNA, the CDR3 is TGTGCCAGCATGGGGAGCAATCAGCCCCAGCATTTT.

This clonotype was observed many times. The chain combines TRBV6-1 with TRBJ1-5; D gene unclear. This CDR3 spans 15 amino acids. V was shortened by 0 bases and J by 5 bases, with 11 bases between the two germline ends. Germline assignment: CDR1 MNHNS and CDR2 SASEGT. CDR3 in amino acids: CASSEAEAGYQPQHF. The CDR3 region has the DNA TGTGCCAGCAGTGAAGCGGAGGCGGGTTATCAGCCCCAGCATTTT.

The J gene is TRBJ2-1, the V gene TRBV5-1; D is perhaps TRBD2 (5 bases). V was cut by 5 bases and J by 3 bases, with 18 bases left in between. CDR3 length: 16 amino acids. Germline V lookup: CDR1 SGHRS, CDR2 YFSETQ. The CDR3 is CASSLSQTNNYNEQFF. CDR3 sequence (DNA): TGCGCCAGCAGTCTGAGCCAGACTAATAACTACAATGAGCAGTTCTTC.

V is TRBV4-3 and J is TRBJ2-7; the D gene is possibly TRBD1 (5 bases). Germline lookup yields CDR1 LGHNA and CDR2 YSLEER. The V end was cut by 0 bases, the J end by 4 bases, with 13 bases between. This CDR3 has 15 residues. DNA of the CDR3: TGCGCCAGCAGCCAAGATCACGGACACGATTACGAGCAGTACTTC. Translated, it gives CASSQDHGHDYEQYF.

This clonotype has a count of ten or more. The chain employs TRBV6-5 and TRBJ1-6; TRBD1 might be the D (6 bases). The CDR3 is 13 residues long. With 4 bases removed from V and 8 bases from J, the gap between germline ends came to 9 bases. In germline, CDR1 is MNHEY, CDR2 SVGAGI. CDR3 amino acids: CASSSGVHSPLHF. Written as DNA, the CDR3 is TGTGCCAGCAGTTCAGGGGTTCATTCACCCCTCCACTTT.

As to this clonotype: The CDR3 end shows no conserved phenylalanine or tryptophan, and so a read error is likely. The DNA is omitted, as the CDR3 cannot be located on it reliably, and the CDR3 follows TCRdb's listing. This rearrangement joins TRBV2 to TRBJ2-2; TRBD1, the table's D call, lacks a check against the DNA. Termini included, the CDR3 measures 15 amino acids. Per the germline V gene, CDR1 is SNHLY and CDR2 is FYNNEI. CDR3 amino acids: CATRDGVVSPSILVM.

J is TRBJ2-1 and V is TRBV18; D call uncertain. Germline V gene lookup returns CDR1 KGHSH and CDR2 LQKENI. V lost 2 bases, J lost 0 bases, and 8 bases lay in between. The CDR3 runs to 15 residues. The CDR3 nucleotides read TGTGCCAGCTCACCAACGGTGAGCTCCTACAATGAGCAGTTCTTC. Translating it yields CASSPTVSSYNEQFF.

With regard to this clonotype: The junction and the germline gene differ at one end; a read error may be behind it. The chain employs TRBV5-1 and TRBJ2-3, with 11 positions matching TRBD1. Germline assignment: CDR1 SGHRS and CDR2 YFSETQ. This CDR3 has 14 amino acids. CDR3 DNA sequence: TGTGCCAGCAGCATAGGACAGGGGGCAATTACGCAGTATTTT. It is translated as CASSIGQGAITQYF. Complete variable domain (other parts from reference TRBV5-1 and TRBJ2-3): KAGVTQTPRYLIKTRGQQVTLSCSPISGHRSVSWYQQTPGQGLQFLFEYFSETQRNKGNFPGRFSGRQFSNSRSEMNVSTLELGDSALYLCASSIGQGAITQYFGPGTRLTVL.

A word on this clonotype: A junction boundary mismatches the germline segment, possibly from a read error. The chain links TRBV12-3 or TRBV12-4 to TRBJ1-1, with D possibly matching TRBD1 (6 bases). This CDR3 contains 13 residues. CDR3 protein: CATSASGDTEAFF. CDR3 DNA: TGTGCCACCAGTGCTTCAGGGGACACTGAAGCTTTCTTT.

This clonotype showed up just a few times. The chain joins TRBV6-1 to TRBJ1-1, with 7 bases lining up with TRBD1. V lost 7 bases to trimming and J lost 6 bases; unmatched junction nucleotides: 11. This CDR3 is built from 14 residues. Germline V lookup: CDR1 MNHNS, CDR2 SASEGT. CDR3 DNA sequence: TGTGCCAGCACCGGACAGGAGGCAGATCCTGAAGCTTTCTTT. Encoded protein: CASTGQEADPEAFF.

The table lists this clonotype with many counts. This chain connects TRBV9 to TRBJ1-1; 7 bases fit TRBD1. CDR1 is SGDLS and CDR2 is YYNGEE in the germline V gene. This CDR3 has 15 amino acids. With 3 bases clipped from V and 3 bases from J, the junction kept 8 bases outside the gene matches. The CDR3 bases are TGTGCCAGCAGCGCAGGGGACAGTTCTCACACTGAAGCTTTCTTT. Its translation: CASSAGDSSHTEAFF.

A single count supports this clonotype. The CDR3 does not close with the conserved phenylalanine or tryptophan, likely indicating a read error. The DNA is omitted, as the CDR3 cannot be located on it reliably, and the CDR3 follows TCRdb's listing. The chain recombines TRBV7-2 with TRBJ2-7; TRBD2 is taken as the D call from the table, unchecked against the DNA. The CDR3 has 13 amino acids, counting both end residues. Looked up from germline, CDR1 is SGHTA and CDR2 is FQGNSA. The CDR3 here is CASSVHQARYGYT.

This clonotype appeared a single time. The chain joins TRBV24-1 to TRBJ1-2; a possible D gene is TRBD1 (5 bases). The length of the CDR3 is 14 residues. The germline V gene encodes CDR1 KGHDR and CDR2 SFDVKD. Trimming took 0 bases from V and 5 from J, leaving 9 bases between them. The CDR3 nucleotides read TGTGCCACCAGTGATTTGTTCAGGGCGTATGGCTACACCTTC. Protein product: CATSDLFRAYGYTF.

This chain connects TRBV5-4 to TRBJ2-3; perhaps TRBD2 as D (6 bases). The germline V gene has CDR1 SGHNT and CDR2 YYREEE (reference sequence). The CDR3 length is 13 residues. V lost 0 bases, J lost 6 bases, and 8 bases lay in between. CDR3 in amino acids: CASSLGRADTQYF. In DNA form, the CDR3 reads TGTGCCAGCAGCTTGGGGAGGGCGGATACGCAGTATTTT.

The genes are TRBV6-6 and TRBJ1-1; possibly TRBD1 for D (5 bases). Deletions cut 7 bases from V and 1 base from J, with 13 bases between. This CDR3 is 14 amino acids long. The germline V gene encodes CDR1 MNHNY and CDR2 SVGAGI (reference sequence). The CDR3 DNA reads TGTGCCAGCACCGTCGACGGGACGAACACTGAAGCTTTCTTT. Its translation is CASTVDGTNTEAFF.

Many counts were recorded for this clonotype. For the CDR3, the DNA is TGTGCCAGCAGCGTAAGGTCGACTCATTCCTACGAGCAGTACTTC. Its protein product is CASSVRSTHSYEQYF. This chain uses TRBV27 with TRBJ2-7; D not resolved. This CDR3 comprises 15 residues. The V gene lost 6 bases and the J gene lost 1 base, with 16 bases spanning the gap. Germline loops: CDR1 MNHEY, CDR2 SMNVEV (reference sequence).

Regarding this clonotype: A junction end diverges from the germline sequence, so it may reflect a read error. The CDR3 protein is CASSSQGLNQPQHF. The CDR3 DNA sequence: TGTGCCAGCAGCTCGCAGGGACTTAATCAGCCCCAGCATTTT. The chain links TRBV5-1 to TRBJ1-5, with D possibly being TRBD1 (5 bases). CDR3 length: 14 residues. Germline V gene sequence: CDR1 SGHRS, CDR2 YFSETQ.

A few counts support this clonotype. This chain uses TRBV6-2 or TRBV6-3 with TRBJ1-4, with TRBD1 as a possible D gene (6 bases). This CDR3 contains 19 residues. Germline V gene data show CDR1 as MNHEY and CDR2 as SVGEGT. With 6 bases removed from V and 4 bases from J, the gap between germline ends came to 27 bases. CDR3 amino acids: CASSPQDRGQIRGNEKLFF. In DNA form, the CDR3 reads TGTGCCAGCAGCCCTCAAGACCGCGGACAGATTAGGGGTAATGAAAAACTGTTTTTT.